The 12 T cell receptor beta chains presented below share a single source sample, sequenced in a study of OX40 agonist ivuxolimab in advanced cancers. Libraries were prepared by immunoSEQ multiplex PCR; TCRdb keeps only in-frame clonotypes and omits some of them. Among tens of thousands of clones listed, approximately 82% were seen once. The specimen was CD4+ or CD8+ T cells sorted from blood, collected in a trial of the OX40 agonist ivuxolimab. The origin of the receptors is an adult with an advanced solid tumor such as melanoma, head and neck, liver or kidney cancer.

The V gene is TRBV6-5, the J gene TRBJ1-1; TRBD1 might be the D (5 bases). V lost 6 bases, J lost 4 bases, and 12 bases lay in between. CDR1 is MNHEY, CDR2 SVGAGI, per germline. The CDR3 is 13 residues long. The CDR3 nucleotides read TGTGCCAGCAGCTCAGTCGGGGCCACTGAAGCTTTCTTT. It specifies CASSSVGATEAFF.

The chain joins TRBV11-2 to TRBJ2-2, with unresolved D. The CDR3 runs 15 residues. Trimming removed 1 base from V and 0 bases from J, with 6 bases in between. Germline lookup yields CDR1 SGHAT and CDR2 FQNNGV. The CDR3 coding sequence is TGTGCCAGCAGCTTAGTGACGGCGAACACCGGGGAGCTGTTTTTT. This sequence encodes CASSLVTANTGELFF.

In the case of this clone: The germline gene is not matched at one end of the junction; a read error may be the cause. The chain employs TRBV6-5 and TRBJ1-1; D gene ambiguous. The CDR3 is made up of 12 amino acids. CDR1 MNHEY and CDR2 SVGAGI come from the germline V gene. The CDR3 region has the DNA TGTGCCAGCAGTTACTCACCCGGGGTTGCTCTCTTT. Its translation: CASSYSPGVALF.

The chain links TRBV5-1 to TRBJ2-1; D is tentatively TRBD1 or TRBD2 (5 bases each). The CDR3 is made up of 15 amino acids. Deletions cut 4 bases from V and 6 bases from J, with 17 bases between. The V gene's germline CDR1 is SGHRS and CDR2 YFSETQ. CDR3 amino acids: CASSGTTVGTNEQFF. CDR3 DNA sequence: TGCGCCAGCAGCGGGACGACCGTCGGTACCAATGAGCAGTTCTTC.

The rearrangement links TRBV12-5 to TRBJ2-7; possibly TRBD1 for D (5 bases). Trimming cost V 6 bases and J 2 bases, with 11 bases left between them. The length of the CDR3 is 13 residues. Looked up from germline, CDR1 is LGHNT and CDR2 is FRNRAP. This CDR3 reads CASGLDRAYEQYF. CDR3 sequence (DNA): TGTGCTAGTGGCCTCGACAGAGCCTACGAGCAGTACTTC. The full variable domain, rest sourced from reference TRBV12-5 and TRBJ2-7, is DARVTQTPRHKVTEMGQEVTMRCQPILGHNTVFWYRQTMMQGLELLAYFRNRAPLDDSGMPKDRFSAEMPDATLATLKIQPSEPRDSAVYFCASGLDRAYEQYFGPGTRLTVT.

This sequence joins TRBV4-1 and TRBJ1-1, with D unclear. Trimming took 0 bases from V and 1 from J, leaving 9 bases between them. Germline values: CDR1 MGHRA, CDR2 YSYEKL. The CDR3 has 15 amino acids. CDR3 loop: CASSQDLSGNTEAFF. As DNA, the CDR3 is TGCGCCAGCAGCCAAGACCTCTCAGGGAACACTGAAGCTTTCTTT.

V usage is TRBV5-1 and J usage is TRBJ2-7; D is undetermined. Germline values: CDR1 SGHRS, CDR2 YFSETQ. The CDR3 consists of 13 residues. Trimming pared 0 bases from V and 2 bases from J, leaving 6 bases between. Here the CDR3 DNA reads TGCGCCAGCAGCTTGGTGGCGCCCTACGAGCAGTACTTC. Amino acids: CASSLVAPYEQYF.

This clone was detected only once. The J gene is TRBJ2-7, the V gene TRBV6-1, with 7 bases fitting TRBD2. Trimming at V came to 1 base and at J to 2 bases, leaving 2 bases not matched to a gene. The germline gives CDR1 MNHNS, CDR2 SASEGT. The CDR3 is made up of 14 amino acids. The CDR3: CASSEGGGAYEQYF. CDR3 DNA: TGTGCCAGCAGTGAAGGGGGAGGGGCCTACGAGCAGTACTTC.

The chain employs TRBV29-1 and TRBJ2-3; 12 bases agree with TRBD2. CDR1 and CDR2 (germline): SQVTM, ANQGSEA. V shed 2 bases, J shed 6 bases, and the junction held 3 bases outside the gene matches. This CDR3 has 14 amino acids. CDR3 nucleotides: TGCAGCGTTGAAACTAGCGGGGGGAGGGATACGCAGTATTTT. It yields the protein CSVETSGGRDTQYF.

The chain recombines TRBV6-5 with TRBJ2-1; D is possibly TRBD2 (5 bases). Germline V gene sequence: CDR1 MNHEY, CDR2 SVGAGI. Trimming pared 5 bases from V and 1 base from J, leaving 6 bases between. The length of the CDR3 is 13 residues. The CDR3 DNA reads TGTGCCAGCAGTCGGGATTCCTACAATGAGCAGTTCTTC. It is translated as CASSRDSYNEQFF.

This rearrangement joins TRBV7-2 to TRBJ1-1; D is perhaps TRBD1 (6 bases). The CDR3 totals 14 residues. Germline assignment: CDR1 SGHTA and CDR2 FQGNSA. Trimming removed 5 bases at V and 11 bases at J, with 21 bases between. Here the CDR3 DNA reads TGTGCCAGCAGCGAGGGGGGGCAGGCAGGTAGGGCTTTCTTT. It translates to CASSEGGQAGRAFF.

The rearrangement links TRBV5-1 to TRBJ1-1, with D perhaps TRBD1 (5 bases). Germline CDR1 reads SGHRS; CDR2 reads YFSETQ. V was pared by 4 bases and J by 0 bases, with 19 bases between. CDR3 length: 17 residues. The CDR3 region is CASSPSGYRRMNTEAFF. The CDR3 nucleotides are TGCGCCAGCAGCCCCTCCGGGTACAGGCGTATGAACACTGAAGCTTTCTTT.